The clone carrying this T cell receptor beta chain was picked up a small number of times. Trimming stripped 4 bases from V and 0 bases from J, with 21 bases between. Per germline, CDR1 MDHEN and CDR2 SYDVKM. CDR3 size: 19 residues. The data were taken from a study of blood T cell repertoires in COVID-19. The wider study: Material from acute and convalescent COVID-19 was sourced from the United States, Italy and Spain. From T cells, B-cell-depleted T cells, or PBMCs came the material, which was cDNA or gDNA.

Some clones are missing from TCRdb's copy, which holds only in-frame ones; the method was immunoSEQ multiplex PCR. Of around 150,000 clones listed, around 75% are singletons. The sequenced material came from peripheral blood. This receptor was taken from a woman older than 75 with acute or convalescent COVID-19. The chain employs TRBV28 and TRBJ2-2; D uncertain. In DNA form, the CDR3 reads TGTGCCAGCAGTTCATGGGCAGGCCAAACTCTCGCGAACACCGGGGAGCTGTTTTTT. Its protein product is CASSSWAGQTLANTGELFF.